This TCR beta chain was recorded in a study of blood T cell repertoires in COVID-19. Overall study: Samples of COVID-19 (acute and convalescent) were obtained from the United States, Italy and Spain.

The table came from immunoSEQ multiplex PCR; TCRdb's copy has only in-frame clones and leaves some out. The repertoire consists of more than 85,000 clones, with 82% occurring once and the leading ten covering 18%. The germline V gene has CDR1 MNHEY and CDR2 SMNVEV (reference sequence). The CDR3 spans 15 residues. V lost 3 bases and J lost 3, with 14 bases in between. The sequencing input was peripheral blood. This rearrangement joins TRBV27 to TRBJ1-2; maybe TRBD1 (5 bases). This TCR came from an elderly man with acute or convalescent COVID-19. The CDR3 sequence is CASSLSREIYYGYTF. CDR3 nucleotides: TGTGCCAGCAGTTTGTCCAGGGAAATATACTATGGCTACACCTTC.